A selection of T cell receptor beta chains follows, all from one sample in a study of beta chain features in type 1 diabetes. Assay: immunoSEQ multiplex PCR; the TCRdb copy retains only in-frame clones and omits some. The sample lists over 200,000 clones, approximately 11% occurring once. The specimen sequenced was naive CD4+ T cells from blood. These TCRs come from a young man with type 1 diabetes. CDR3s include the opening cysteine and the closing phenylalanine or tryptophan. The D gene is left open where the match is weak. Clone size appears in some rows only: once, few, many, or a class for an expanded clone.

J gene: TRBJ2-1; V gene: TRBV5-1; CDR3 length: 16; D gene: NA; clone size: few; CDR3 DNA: TGCGCCAGCAGCTCGGACAGAGGGAACTCCTACAATGAGCAGTTCTTC; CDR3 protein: CASSSDRGNSYNEQFF
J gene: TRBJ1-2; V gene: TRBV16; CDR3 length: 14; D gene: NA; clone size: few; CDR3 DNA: TGTGCCAGCAGCCTTGACAGGAGCTACTATGGCTACACCTTC; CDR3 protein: CASSLDRSYYGYTF
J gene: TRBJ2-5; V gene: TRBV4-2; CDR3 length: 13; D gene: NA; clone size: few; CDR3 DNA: TGTGCCAGCAGCCGCGGGGGCAGGGAGACCCAGTACTTC; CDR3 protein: CASSRGGRETQYF
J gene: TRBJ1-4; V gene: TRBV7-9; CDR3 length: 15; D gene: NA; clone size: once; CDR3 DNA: TGTGCCAGCAGCCCCGCGGGGGGGGCTGTTGAAAAACTGTTTTTT; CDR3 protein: CASSPAGGAVEKLFF
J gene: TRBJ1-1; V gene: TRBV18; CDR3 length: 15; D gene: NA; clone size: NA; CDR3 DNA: TGTGCCAGCTCACAGAACAGGGATCTGAACACTGAAGCTTTCTTT; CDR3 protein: CASSQNRDLNTEAFF
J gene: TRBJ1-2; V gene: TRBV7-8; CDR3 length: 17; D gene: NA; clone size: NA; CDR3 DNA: TGTGCCAGCAGCTCAAGGGGGGGGGTGCGGCCTAACTATGGCTACACCTTC; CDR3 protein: CASSSRGGVRPNYGYTF
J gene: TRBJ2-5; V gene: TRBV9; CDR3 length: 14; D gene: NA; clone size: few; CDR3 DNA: TGTGCCAGCAGCGTGGAGGATAGAAGGGAGACCCAGTACTTC; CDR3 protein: CASSVEDRRETQYF
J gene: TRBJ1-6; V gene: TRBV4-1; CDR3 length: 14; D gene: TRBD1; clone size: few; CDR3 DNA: TGCGCCAGCTCCGGGACAGGCGGTAATTCACCCCTCCACTTT; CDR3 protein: CASSGTGGNSPLHF
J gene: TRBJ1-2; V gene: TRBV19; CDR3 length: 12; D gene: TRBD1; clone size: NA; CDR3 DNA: TGTGCCAGTAACGACAGGGCCCATGGCTACACCTTC; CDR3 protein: CASNDRAHGYTF
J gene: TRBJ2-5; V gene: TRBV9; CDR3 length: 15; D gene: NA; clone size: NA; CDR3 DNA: TGTGCCAGCAGCGTAGCTGGCGGGGTTGGGGAGACCCAGTACTTC; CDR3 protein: CASSVAGGVGETQYF
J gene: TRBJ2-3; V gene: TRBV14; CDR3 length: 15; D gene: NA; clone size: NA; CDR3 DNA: TGTGCCAGCAGCCCGTGGAAGGGGCCACGATATACGCAGTATTTT; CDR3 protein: CASSPWKGPRYTQYF
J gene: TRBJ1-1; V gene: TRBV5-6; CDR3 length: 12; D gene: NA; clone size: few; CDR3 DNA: TGTGCCAGCAGCTTCTCTAACACTGAAGCTTTCTTT; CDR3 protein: CASSFSNTEAFF
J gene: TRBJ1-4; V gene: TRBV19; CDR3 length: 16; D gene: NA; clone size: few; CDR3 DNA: TGTGCCAGTAGTATCGGGGGAGGAGCGGCTAATGAAAAACTGTTTTTT; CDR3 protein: CASSIGGGAANEKLFF
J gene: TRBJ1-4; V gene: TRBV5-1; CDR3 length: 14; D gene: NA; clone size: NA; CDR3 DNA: TGCGCCAGCAGCCCGGGACCCGGGGGAGTGTGGCCGTTTTTT; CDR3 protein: CASSPGPGGVWPFF
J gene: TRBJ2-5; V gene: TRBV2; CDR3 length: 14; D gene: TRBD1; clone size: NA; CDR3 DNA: TGTGCCAGCAGTGAAGACAGGGGGCGAGAGACCCAGTACTTC; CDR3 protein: CASSEDRGRETQYF
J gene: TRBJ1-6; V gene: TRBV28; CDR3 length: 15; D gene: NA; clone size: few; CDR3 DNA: TGTGCCAGCAGTTTCCTACAGGGAGATAATTCACCCCTCCACTTT; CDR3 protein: CASSFLQGDNSPLHF
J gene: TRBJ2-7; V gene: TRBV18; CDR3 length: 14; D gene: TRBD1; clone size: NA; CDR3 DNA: TGTGCCAGCTCACCGGGACAGGGGCCCTACGAGCAGTACTTC; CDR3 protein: CASSPGQGPYEQYF